The next 16 T cell receptor beta chains were all read from a single sample in a study of blood T cell repertoires in COVID-19. Assay: immunoSEQ multiplex PCR; the TCRdb copy retains only in-frame clones and omits some. Of tens of thousands of clones detected, over 75% appear once; the ten largest clones hold 11%. The specimen was peripheral blood. The receptors originated from an elderly man with acute or convalescent COVID-19.

The chain links TRBV5-1 to TRBJ1-1, with TRBD1 as a possible D gene (5 bases). The CDR3 sequence is 14 residues long. V was shortened by 7 bases and J by 4 bases, with 17 bases between the two germline ends. The germline V gene has CDR1 SGHRS and CDR2 YFSETQ. In DNA form, the CDR3 reads TGCGCCAGCTGCGGGACCGGGGAATGCACTGAAGCTTTCTTT. This translates into CASCGTGECTEAFF.

The chain recombines TRBV15 with TRBJ1-2, with TRBD1 matching 10 bases. With 5 bases clipped from V and 3 bases from J, the junction kept 6 bases outside the gene matches. The CDR3 is 15 residues long. Per the germline V gene, CDR1 is LNHNV and CDR2 is YYDKDF (reference sequence). The CDR3 region is CATSSGQGGYYGYTF. CDR3 nucleotide sequence: TGTGCCACCAGCTCAGGACAGGGGGGGTACTATGGCTACACCTTC.

This chain connects TRBV5-8 to TRBJ2-7; possible D gene TRBD2, 5 bases. Per the germline V gene, CDR1 is SGHTS and CDR2 is YDEGEE. V was clipped by 4 bases and J by 3 bases, with 17 bases between them. The CDR3 sequence is 15 residues long. CDR3 nucleotide sequence: TGTGCCAGCAGCCCAGCGGACGGACGGGTCTACGAGCAGTACTTC. Its protein product is CASSPADGRVYEQYF.

In this sample, this clone turned up once. The chain carries TRBV6-2 or TRBV6-3 and TRBJ1-2; 10 nucleotides agree with TRBD1. Trimming cost V 5 bases and J 4 bases; bases outside gene matches: 4. This CDR3 has 14 amino acids. CDR1 and CDR2 (germline): MNHEY, SVGEGT. This CDR3 is CASSATGGLYGYTF. Written as DNA, the CDR3 is TGTGCCAGCAGTGCGACAGGGGGCCTCTATGGCTACACCTTC.

As to this clone: Other nucleotide sequences in the sample specify the same CDR3. CDR3 bases: TGCGCCAGCAGCTTGGGGGACAGGGGGGGGTCCAATGAGCAGTTCTTC. Translation: CASSLGDRGGSNEQFF. The J gene is TRBJ2-1, the V gene TRBV5-1, with TRBD1 matching 11 bases. The CDR3 length is 16 residues. V was pared by 0 bases and J by 6 bases, with 5 bases of the junction left unmatched. Germline V gives CDR1 SGHRS, CDR2 YFSETQ.

Only a few counts were recorded for this clone. This chain uses TRBV10-3 with TRBJ2-6, with D hard to call. The V end lost 11 bases, the J end lost 1 base, and 6 bases lay between the germline ends. Germline values: CDR1 ENHRY, CDR2 SYGVKD. CDR3 size: 12 residues. CDR3: CAVGSGANVLTF. CDR3 coding DNA: TGTGCCGTCGGTTCTGGGGCCAACGTCCTGACTTTC.

The CDR3 nucleotides read TGTGCCAGCACTCTGACTAGCGGGGGGGCCAAAAACATTCAGTACTTC. This sequence encodes CASTLTSGGAKNIQYF. The rearrangement links TRBV2 to TRBJ2-4; 13 bases align to TRBD2. Germline V lookup: CDR1 SNHLY, CDR2 FYNNEI. V trimming: 7 bases; J trimming: 1 base; junction bases outside the gene matches: 4. The CDR3 has 16 residues.

This sequence joins TRBV5-4 and TRBJ2-5, with 10 bases matching TRBD1. Trimming removed 9 bases from V and 2 bases from J; junction bases left unmatched: 7. Germline CDR1 SGHNT, CDR2 YYREEE (reference sequence). This CDR3 contains 14 residues. This chain's CDR3 is CATSRDRGQETQYF. The CDR3 DNA follows: TGTGCCACCTCCCGGGACAGGGGACAAGAGACCCAGTACTTC.

V usage is TRBV6-5 and J usage is TRBJ1-2; no clear D. V lost 4 bases and J lost 1, with 10 bases in between. Germline values: CDR1 MNHEY, CDR2 SVGAGI. The CDR3 runs to 14 residues. The chain's CDR3 is CASSSGRNNYGYTF. The CDR3 DNA sequence: TGTGCCAGCAGTTCCGGGAGAAATAACTATGGCTACACCTTC.

The chain uses TRBV9 and TRBJ2-3, with 8 nucleotides matching TRBD2. Germline CDR1 is SGDLS and CDR2 is YYNGEE. The CDR3 totals 17 residues. V shed 0 bases, J shed 3 bases, and the junction held 9 bases outside the gene matches. This CDR3 is CASSVVGSGVGTDTQYF. The CDR3 DNA is TGTGCCAGCAGCGTAGTAGGTAGCGGGGTGGGAACAGATACGCAGTATTTT.

The CDR3 reads CAGGVQVGLYGYTF. The CDR3, as DNA: TGTGCCGGAGGGGTCCAGGTTGGACTCTATGGCTACACCTTC. The chain couples TRBV6-5 to TRBJ1-2, with D perhaps TRBD1 (5 bases). Looked up from germline, CDR1 is MNHEY and CDR2 is SVGAGI. V was clipped by 11 bases and J by 4 bases, with 20 bases between them. The CDR3 length is 14 residues.

The V and J genes are TRBV9 and TRBJ1-2, with D possibly TRBD1 on 5 matching bases. V lost 1 base and J lost 0, with 7 bases in between. The CDR3 has 14 amino acids. From germline, CDR1 is SGDLS and CDR2 YYNGEE. The DNA of the CDR3 is TGTGCCAGCAGCGTACAAGGGGCTAACTATGGCTACACCTTC. Protein sequence: CASSVQGANYGYTF.

This rearrangement joins TRBV28 to TRBJ2-6; D is uncertain. The germline V gene encodes CDR1 MDHEN and CDR2 SYDVKM. V gave up 6 bases and J gave up 0 bases, with 3 bases separating them. The CDR3 contains 13 residues. CDR3 sequence: CASRSSGANVLTF. The DNA of the CDR3 is TGTGCCAGCAGGAGCTCTGGGGCCAACGTCCTGACTTTC.

The chain carries TRBV3-1 (or the pseudogene TRBV3-2) and TRBJ2-3; D unresolved. The CDR3 runs to 12 residues. Per the germline V gene, CDR1 is LGHDT and CDR2 is YNNKEL (reference sequence). Trimming stripped 2 bases from V and 4 bases from J, with 4 bases between. DNA for the CDR3: TGTGCCAGCAGCCAACTACCAGATACGCAGTATTTT. Translating it yields CASSQLPDTQYF.

This clone occurred a few times. The chain joins TRBV5-1 to TRBJ1-6; D perhaps matches TRBD1 (6 bases). The CDR3 loop spans 18 amino acids. Trimming removed 3 bases at V and 0 bases at J, with 16 bases between. CDR1 SGHRS and CDR2 YFSETQ come from the germline V gene. CDR3 loop: CASSSGTLVSSYNSPLHF. The DNA for the CDR3 is TGCGCCAGCAGCTCCGGGACACTCGTAAGCTCCTATAATTCACCCCTCCACTTT.

The V and J genes are TRBV29-1 and TRBJ1-1, with 7 bases that match TRBD1. Looked up from germline, CDR1 is SQVTM and CDR2 is ANQGSEA. With V trimmed by 6 bases and J by 5 bases, 9 bases remained unmatched. This CDR3 is 13 amino acids long. The CDR3 region is CSVLTGSGTEAFF. CDR3 DNA: TGCAGCGTCCTGACAGGGTCGGGGACTGAAGCTTTCTTT.